This T cell receptor (beta chain) emerged from a study of beta chain features in type 1 diabetes. Study information: The patients were much like the healthy donors in age, gender and cell yields.

Whole-study results and caveats: When Type 1 diabetes patients were examined, their TCRB CDR3s proved moderately but significantly shorter in all four CD4+ subsets.

The entirety of the isolated RNA underwent reverse transcription, so expressed TCRB transcripts were sequenced. The method was immunoSEQ multiplex PCR; TCRdb's version includes in-frame clones alone and lacks a portion of them. The repertoire holds around 600,000 clones, with roughly an eighth as singletons. The germline V gene encodes CDR1 MGHDK and CDR2 SYGVNS. Trimming stripped 0 bases from V and 2 bases from J, with 16 bases between. The CDR3 covers 17 residues. Note on this clone: Its target is not known.

This clonotype originated in a man under 40 with type 1 diabetes. The V call is TRBV25-1, the J call TRBJ1-2; D is unclear. Input material: naive CD4+ T cells from blood. Here the CDR3 DNA reads TGTGCCAGCAGTGAATATAATTCGCTGGGCGGCAACTATGGCTACACCTTC. It specifies CASSEYNSLGGNYGYTF.